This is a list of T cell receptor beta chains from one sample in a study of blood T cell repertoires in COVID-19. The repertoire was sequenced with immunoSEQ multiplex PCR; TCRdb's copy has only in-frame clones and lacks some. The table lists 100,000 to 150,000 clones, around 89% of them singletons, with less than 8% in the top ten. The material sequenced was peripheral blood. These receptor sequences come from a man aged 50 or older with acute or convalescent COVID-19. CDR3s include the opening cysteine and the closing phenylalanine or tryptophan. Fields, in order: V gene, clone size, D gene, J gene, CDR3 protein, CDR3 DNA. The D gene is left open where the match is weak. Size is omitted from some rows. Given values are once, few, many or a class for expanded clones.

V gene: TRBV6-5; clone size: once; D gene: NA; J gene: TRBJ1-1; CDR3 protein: CASSRGYGEAFF; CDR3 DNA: TGTGCCAGCAGTCGCGGGTACGGTGAAGCTTTCTTT
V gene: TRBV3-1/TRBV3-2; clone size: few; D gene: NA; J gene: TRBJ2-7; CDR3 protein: CASSNGFGTYEQYF; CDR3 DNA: TGTGCCAGCAGTAATGGTTTCGGGACCTACGAGCAGTACTTC
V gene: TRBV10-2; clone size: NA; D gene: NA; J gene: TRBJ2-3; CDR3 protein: CASKSPMRADTQYF; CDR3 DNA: TGCGCCAGCAAGAGTCCGATGAGGGCAGATACGCAGTATTTT
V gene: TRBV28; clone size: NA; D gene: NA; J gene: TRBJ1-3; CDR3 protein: CASSFGNSGNTIYF; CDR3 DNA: TGTGCCAGCAGTTTTGGCAACTCTGGAAACACCATATATTTT
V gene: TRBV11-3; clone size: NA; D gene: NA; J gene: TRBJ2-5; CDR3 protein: CASSLDSVGGRRYQETQYF; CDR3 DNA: TGTGCCAGCAGCTTAGATTCGGTCGGGGGGCGAAGGTACCAAGAGACCCAGTACTTC
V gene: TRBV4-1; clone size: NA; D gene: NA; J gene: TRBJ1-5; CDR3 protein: CASSPFMTGQQHF; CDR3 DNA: TGCGCCAGCAGCCCCTTTATGACAGGCCAGCAGCATTTT
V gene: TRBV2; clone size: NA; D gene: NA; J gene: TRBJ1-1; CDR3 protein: CASSATGARYEAFF; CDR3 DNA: TGTGCCAGCAGTGCGACAGGCGCCAGATATGAAGCTTTCTTT
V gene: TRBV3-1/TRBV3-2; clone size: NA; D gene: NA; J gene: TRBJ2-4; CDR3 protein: CASSQDRGQGLGIQYF; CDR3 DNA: TGTGCCAGCAGCCAAGATCGAGGGCAGGGGCTGGGCATTCAGTACTTC
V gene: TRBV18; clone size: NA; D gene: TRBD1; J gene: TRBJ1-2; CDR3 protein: CASSPGQGYGYTF; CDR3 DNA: TGTGCCAGCTCTCCAGGACAGGGCTATGGCTACACCTTC
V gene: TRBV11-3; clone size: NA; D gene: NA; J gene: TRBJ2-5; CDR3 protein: CASSLVGGETQYF; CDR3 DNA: TGTGCCAGCAGCTTAGTCGGTGGAGAGACCCAGTACTTC
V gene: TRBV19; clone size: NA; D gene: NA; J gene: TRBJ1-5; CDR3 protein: CATSPRTSSNQPQHF; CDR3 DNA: TGTGCCACCTCCCCCAGAACGTCTAGCAATCAGCCCCAGCATTTT
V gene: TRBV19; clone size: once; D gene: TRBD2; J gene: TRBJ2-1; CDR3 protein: CASRPGGSFNEQFF; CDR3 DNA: TGTGCCAGTAGGCCGGGAGGGTCGTTCAATGAGCAGTTCTTC
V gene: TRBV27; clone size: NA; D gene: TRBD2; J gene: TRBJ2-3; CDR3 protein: CASSLWGTSLGTDTQYF; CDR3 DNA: TGTGCCAGCAGTTTATGGGGGACTAGTCTGGGCACAGATACGCAGTATTTT
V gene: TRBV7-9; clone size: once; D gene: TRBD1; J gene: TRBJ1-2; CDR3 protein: CASSIRQGVGYTF; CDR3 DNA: TGTGCCAGCAGCATCCGACAGGGAGTAGGCTACACCTTC
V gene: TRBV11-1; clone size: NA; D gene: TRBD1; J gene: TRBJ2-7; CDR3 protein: CASSVGQGEQYF; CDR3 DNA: TGTGCCAGCAGCGTCGGACAGGGGGAGCAGTACTTC
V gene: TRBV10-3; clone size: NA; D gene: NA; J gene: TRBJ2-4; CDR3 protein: CAISPVEPKNIQYF; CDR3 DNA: TGTGCCATCAGCCCCGTAGAACCCAAAAACATTCAGTACTTC
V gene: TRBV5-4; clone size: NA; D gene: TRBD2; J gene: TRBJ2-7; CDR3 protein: CASSLAGGRSSYEQYF; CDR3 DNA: TGTGCCAGCAGCTTGGCCGGCGGGAGGAGCTCCTACGAGCAGTACTTC
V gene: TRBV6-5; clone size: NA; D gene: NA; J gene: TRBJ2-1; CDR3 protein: CASSSGPGSNEQFF; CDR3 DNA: TGTGCCAGCAGTAGCGGGCCAGGTAGCAATGAGCAGTTCTTC
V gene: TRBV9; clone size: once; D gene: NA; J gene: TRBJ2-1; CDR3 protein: CASSLVHGDTGREQFF; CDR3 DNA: TGTGCCAGCAGCCTAGTCCATGGGGACACAGGGCGTGAGCAGTTCTTC
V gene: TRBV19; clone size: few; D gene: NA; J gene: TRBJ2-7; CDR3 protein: CASGTGDSYEQYF; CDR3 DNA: TGTGCCAGTGGGACGGGAGATTCCTACGAGCAGTACTTC
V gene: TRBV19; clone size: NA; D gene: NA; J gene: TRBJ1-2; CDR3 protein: CASSMGRGGYGYTF; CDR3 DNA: TGTGCCAGTAGTATGGGCAGGGGCGGCTATGGCTACACCTTC
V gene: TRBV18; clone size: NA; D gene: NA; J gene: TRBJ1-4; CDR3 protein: CASSPIGEGEKLFF; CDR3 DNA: TGTGCCAGCTCACCGATCGGGGAGGGTGAAAAACTGTTTTTT
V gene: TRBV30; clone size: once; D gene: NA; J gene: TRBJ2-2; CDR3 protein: CAWKDYRVTGELFF; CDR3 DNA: TGTGCCTGGAAAGACTACAGGGTAACCGGGGAGCTGTTTTTT
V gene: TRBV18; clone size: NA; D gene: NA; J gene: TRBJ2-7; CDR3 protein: CASSPGDEQYF; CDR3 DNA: TGTGCCAGCTCACCGGGAGACGAGCAGTACTTC
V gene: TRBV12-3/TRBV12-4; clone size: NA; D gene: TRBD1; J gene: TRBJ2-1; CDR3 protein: CASSPPGGNEQFF; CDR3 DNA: TGTGCCAGCAGCCCCCCAGGGGGCAATGAGCAGTTCTTC
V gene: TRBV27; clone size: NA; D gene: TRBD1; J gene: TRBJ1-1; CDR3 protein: CASSRKGANTEAFF; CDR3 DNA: TGTGCCAGCAGTCGAAAGGGGGCTAACACTGAAGCTTTCTTT
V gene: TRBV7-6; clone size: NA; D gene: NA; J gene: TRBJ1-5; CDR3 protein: CASSSSDSNQPQHF; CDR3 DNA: TGTGCCAGCAGCTCGAGCGATAGCAATCAGCCCCAGCATTTT
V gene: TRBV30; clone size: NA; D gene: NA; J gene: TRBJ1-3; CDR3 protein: CAWTGDSGNTIYF; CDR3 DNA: TGTGCCTGGACAGGGGACTCTGGAAACACCATATATTTT
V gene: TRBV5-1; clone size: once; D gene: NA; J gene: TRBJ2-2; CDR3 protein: CASSLQMNTGELFF; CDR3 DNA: TGCGCCAGCAGCTTACAGATGAACACCGGGGAGCTGTTTTTT
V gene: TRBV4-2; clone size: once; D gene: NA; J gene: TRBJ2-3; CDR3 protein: CASSQGSGPTDTQYF; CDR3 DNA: TGTGCCAGCAGCCAAGGGAGCGGACCCACAGATACGCAGTATTTT
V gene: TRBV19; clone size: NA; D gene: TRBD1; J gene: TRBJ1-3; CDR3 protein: CASSTAGQGRNTIYF; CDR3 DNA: TGTGCCAGTAGTACTGCTGGACAGGGAAGAAACACCATATATTTT
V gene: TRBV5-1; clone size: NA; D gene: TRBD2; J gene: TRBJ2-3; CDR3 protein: CASSWTSGRLLDTQYF; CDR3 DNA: TGCGCCAGCAGCTGGACTAGCGGGAGGTTGTTAGATACGCAGTATTTT
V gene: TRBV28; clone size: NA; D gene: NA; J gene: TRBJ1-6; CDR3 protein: CASSLETRNSPLHF; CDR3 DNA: TGTGCCAGCAGTTTAGAGACAAGAAATTCACCCCTCCACTTT
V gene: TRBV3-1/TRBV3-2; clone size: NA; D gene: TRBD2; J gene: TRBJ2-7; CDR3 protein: CASSQGMTGKSGTSGRAKEQYF; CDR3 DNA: TGTGCCAGCAGCCAAGGGATGACAGGGAAATCCGGGACTAGCGGGAGGGCCAAAGAGCAGTACTTC
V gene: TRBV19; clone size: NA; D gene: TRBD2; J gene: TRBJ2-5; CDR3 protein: CASSPRGGRETQYF; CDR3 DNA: TGTGCCAGTAGTCCCCGGGGAGGGAGAGAGACCCAGTACTTC
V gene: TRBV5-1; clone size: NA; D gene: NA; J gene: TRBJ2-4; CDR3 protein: CASSFWPSEDIQYF; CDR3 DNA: TGCGCCAGCAGCTTCTGGCCCTCGGAGGACATTCAGTACTTC
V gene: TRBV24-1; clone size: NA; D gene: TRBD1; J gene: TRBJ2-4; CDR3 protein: CATSDLFQGTGDIQYF; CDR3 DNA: TGTGCCACCAGTGATTTGTTTCAAGGGACAGGGGACATTCAGTACTTC
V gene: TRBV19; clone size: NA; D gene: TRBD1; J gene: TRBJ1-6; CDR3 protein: CASSIRQGMYNSPLHF; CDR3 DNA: TGTGCCAGTAGTATCCGACAGGGGATGTATAATTCACCCCTCCACTTT
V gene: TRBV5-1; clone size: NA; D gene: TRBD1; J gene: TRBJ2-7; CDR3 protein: CASSKGKQGESYEQYF; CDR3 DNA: TGCGCCAGCAGCAAAGGTAAACAGGGGGAGTCCTACGAGCAGTACTTC
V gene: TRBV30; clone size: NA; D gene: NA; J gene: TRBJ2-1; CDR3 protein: CAWSVQGAGPYNEQFF; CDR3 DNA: TGTGCCTGGAGTGTACAAGGGGCGGGACCTTACAATGAGCAGTTCTTC
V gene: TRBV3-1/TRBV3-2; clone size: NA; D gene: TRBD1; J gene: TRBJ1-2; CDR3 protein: CASSLPQGDGYTF; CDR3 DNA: TGTGCCAGCAGCCTTCCACAGGGGGATGGCTACACCTTC
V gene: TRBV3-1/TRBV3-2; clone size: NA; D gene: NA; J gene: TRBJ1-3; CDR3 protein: CASSQVAVSGNTIYF; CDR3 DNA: TGTGCCAGCAGCCAAGTTGCAGTCTCTGGAAACACCATATATTTT
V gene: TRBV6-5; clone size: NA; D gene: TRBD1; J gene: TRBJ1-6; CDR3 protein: CASSNPGQGSLPLHF; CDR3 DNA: TGTGCCAGCAGTAACCCGGGACAGGGATCTTTGCCCCTCCACTTT
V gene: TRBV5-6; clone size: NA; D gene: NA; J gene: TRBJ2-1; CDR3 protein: CASSLEAEEQFF; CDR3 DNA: TGTGCCAGCAGCTTGGAAGCGGAGGAGCAGTTCTTC
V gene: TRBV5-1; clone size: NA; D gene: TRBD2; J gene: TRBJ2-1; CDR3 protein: CASSLRRGESGSRNEQFF; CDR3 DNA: TGCGCCAGCAGCTTACGGAGGGGAGAGAGCGGGAGCCGAAATGAGCAGTTCTTC
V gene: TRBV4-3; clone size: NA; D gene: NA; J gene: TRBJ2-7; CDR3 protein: CASSQAGDSYEQYF; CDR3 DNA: TGCGCCAGCAGCCAAGCGGGAGACTCCTACGAGCAGTACTTC
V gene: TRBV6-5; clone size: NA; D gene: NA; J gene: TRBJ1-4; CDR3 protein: CASSYRGGAANEKLFF; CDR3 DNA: TGTGCCAGCAGTTACCGGGGGGGGGCGGCTAATGAAAAACTGTTTTTT
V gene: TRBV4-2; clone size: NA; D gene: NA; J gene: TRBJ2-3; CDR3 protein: CASSLKELLDTQYF; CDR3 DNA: TGTGCCAGCAGCCTAAAAGAGTTGTTGGATACGCAGTATTTT
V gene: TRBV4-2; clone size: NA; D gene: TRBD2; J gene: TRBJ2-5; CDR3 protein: CASSQGAAGAPPETQYF; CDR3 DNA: TGTGCCAGCAGCCAAGGGGCAGCGGGAGCCCCCCCAGAGACCCAGTACTTC
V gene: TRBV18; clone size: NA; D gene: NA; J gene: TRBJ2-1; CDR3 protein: CASSPRGMGNGADSYNEQFF; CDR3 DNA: TGTGCCAGCTCACCACGAGGAATGGGAAATGGGGCGGACTCCTACAATGAGCAGTTCTTC
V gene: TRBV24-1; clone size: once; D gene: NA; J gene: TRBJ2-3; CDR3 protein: CVLTDTQYF; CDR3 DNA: TGTGTCCTCACAGATACGCAGTATTTT
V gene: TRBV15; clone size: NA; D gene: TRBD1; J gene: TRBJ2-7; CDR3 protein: CATRTGGGYEQYF; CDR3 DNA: TGTGCCACCAGGACAGGGGGCGGCTACGAGCAGTACTTC
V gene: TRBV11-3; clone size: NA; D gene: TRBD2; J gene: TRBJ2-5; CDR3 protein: CASSLDLTGGEQETQYF; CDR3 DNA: TGTGCCAGCAGCTTAGATCTGACGGGAGGGGAACAAGAGACCCAGTACTTC
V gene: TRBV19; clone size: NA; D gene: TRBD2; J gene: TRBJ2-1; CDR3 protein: CASSIDLWGLAGGYNEQFF; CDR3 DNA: TGTGCCAGTAGTATAGATCTATGGGGACTAGCGGGAGGGTACAATGAGCAGTTCTTC
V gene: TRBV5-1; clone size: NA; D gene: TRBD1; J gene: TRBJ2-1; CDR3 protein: CASSFGTGVYNEQFF; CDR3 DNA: TGCGCCAGCAGCTTTGGGACAGGGGTATACAATGAGCAGTTCTTC
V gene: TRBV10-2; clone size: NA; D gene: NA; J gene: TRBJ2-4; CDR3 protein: CASSEQTNLAKNIQYF; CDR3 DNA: TGCGCCAGCAGTGAACAGACAAATTTAGCCAAAAACATTCAGTACTTC
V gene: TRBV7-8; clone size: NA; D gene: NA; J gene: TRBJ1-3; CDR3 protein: CASSLASRVISGNTIYF; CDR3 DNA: TGTGCCAGCAGCTTAGCTAGCAGGGTCATCTCTGGAAACACCATATATTTT
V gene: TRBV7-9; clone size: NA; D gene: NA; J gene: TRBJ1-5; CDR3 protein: CASSLAISGGSNQPQHF; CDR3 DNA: TGTGCCAGCAGCTTAGCTATATCCGGGGGAAGCAATCAGCCCCAGCATTTT
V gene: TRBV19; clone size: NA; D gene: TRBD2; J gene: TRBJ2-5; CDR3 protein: CASSGEGLRGTQYF; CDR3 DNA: TGTGCCAGTAGTGGGGAGGGCCTCCGCGGGACCCAGTACTTC
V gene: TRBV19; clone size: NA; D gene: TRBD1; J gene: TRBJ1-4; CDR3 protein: CASSILIGQGAQKLFF; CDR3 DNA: TGTGCCAGTAGTATACTTATAGGACAGGGGGCGCAAAAACTGTTTTTT